The clone carrying this TCR beta chain showed up many times. What it recognizes is unknown. This entry is derived from a study of T cells in Graves' hyperthyroidism and ophthalmopathy. Study results and caveats: Among clonotypes expanded in thyroid above 0.001, most were also found in blood.

The CDR3 contains 17 residues. J gave up 0 bases and V 4 bases, and 3 bases lay outside the gene matches. In germline, CDR1 is SNHLY, CDR2 FYNNEI. Newly diagnosed hyperthyroidism patients aged 18 to 65 years had disease lasting under 2 months. PBMCs came from more than 9.5 ml fresh peripheral blood. There were TCR beta CDR3 regions amplified from RNA transcripts. The HTBI primer set was used in a first-round RT-PCR of the TCR CDR3. In TCRdb, the multiplex PCR reads were re-called with MiXCR into one record per CDR3 protein. The table includes about 590,000 distinct CDR3 sequences, 15% to 17% detected once.

The rearrangement links TRBV2 to TRBJ2-1, with TRBD2 matching over 13 bases. This sequence was found in a woman aged 30 to 39 with Graves' hyperthyroidism. The specimen sequenced was blood. In DNA form, the CDR3 reads TGTGCCAGCAGTGGGGGACTAGCGGGAAGCTCCTACAATGAGCAGTTCTTC. This codes for CASSGGLAGSSYNEQFF.